Below, 8 T cell receptor beta chains from the same sample are listed, as sequenced in a study of shared clonotypes between healthy human individuals. Assay: immunoSEQ multiplex PCR; the TCRdb copy retains only in-frame clones and omits some. The table has about 1 million clones, 65% to 75% seen once. The sample was memory CD4+ T cells sorted from blood. The subset is: CD45RA-negative fraction. The origin of the receptors is a man aged 18-30 years in good health.

This clone was seen just once. The chain joins TRBV2 to TRBJ1-5; D is undetermined. The CDR3 is 14 residues long. The germline V and J ends were trimmed by 1 base and 6 bases, with 10 bases remaining between them. Germline V gives CDR1 SNHLY, CDR2 FYNNEI. The CDR3 DNA reads TGTGCCAGCAGTGAAGGCCGGTCGGGTCAGCCCCAGCATTTT. Translated, it gives CASSEGRSGQPQHF.

This clone appeared a few times. J is TRBJ1-3 and V is TRBV30; D call uncertain. Trimming pared 0 bases from V and 2 bases from J, leaving 8 bases between. Germline CDR1 reads GTSNPN; CDR2 reads SVGIG (reference sequence). The CDR3 loop spans 14 amino acids. The CDR3 protein is CAWSVPAPGNTIYF. The CDR3 DNA reads as TGTGCCTGGAGTGTCCCAGCACCTGGAAACACCATATATTTT. The full variable domain, with the rest looked up from reference TRBV30 and TRBJ1-3, is SQTIHQWPATLVQPVGSPLSLECTVEGTSNPNLYWYRQAAGRGLQLLFYSVGIGQISSEVPQNLSASRPQDRQFILSSKKLLLSDSGFYLCAWSVPAPGNTIYFGEGSWLTVV.

Remarks on this clone: The sample holds other DNA sequences that translate to the same CDR3. This chain joins TRBV5-6 and TRBJ2-7; 10 positions agree with TRBD2. CDR3 length equals 16 residues. The junction had 6 bases not matched to a gene; V was cut back by 0 bases and J by 3 bases. The V gene's germline CDR1 is SGHDT and CDR2 YYEEEE. For the CDR3, the DNA is TGTGCCAGCAGCTTGGGAGCGGGAGGGTTCGGCTACGAGCAGTACTTC. It is translated as CASSLGAGGFGYEQYF.

A few counts support this clone. The chain recombines TRBV15 with TRBJ1-3; D is ambiguous. Germline V gene data show CDR1 as LNHNV and CDR2 as YYDKDF (reference sequence). V was trimmed by 4 bases and J by 0 bases, leaving 10 bases between them. The CDR3 runs to 15 residues. Written as DNA, the CDR3 is TGTGCCACCAGCACCCCTCAGGTCTCTGGAAACACCATATATTTT. Amino acids: CATSTPQVSGNTIYF.

This clone was observed a handful of times. The rearrangement uses TRBV6-1 and TRBJ1-3, with 7 positions matching TRBD1. This CDR3 is 13 amino acids long. The germline V gene has CDR1 MNHNS and CDR2 SASEGT. V shed 8 bases and J 3 bases; nucleotides not matched to a gene: 4. For the CDR3, the DNA is TGTGCCAGCTGGGGACAGTATGGAAACACCATATATTTT. This codes for CASWGQYGNTIYF.

The genes are TRBV4-1 and TRBJ2-1; D is uncertain. Germline values: CDR1 MGHRA, CDR2 YSYEKL. The CDR3 contains 12 residues. Trimming pared 8 bases from V and 6 bases from J, leaving 11 bases between. DNA of the CDR3: TGCGCCAGCTCGACCCGCGCCAATGAGCAGTTCTTC. Translation: CASSTRANEQFF.

In its sample, this clone was seen a few times. The chain recombines TRBV19 with TRBJ2-1; D is possibly TRBD2 (6 bases). The V end lost 1 base, the J end lost 0 bases, and 7 bases lay between the germline ends. The CDR3 runs to 15 residues. Germline CDR1 is LNHDA and CDR2 is SQIVND (reference sequence). The chain's CDR3 is CASSIGLDSYNEQFF. The CDR3, as DNA: TGTGCCAGTAGTATAGGACTAGACTCCTACAATGAGCAGTTCTTC.

This clone was seen at least ten times. The gene calls are TRBV5-1 and TRBJ2-2, with D possibly being TRBD1 (6 bases). V was trimmed by 4 bases and J by 6 bases, leaving 16 bases between them. The CDR3 runs 15 residues. In germline, CDR1 is SGHRS, CDR2 YFSETQ. The CDR3 sequence is CASSTGDTGPGELFF. CDR3 coding DNA: TGCGCCAGCAGCACAGGCGACACAGGGCCCGGGGAGCTGTTTTTT.